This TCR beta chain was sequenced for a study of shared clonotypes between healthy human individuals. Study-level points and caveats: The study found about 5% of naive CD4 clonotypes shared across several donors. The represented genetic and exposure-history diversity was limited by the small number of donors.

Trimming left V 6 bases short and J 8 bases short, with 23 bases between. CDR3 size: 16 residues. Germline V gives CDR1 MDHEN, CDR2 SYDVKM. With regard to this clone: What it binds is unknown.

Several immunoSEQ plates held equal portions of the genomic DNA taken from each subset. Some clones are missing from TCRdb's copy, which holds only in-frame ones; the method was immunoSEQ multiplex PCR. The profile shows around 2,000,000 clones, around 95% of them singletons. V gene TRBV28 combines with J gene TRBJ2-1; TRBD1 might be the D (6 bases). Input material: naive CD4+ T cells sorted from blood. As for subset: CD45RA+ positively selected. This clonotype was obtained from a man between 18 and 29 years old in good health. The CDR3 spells CASRLRDNLVGDEQFF. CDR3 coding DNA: TGTGCCAGCAGGCTCCGGGACAACCTCGTGGGGGATGAGCAGTTCTTC.